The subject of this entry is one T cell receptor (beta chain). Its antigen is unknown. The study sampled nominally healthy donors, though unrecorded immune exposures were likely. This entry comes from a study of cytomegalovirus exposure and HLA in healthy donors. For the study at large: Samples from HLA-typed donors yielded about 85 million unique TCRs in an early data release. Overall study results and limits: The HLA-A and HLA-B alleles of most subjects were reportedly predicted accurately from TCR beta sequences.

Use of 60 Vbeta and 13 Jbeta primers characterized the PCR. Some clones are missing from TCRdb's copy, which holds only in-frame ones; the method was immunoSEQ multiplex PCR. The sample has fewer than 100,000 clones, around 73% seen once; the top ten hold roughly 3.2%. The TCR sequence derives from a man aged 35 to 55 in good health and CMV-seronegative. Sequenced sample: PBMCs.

CDR3: CASMARATMTEAFF. The CDR3 bases are TGTGCCAGCATGGCTAGAGCTACTATGACTGAAGCTTTCTTT. The chain recombines TRBV28 with TRBJ1-1; D unclear. Germline V CDR1 and CDR2: MDHEN, SYDVKM. This CDR3 region has 14 residues. V was pared by 7 bases and J by 5 bases, with 17 bases between.